A single sample is the source of the 10 T cell receptor beta chains below, sequenced in a study of T cell responses to AZD1222 COVID-19 vaccine. Profiled with immunoSEQ multiplex PCR; TCRdb holds only in-frame clones, not every one. The data contain just over 30,000 clones, 85% to 90% of them singletons. Sequencing was performed on peripheral blood, taken 28 days after the second AZD1222 dose. Source of these receptors: an adult who received the AZD1222 COVID-19 vaccine.

The chain carries TRBV28 and TRBJ2-7, with 8 positions matching TRBD1. J lost 8 bases, V lost 2 bases, and 11 bases had no gene match. The CDR3 consists of 15 residues. From germline, CDR1 is MDHEN and CDR2 SYDVKM. CDR3 sequence reads: CASSLGVAGGLKQYF. In DNA, the CDR3 is TGTGCCAGCAGTTTAGGGGTGGCAGGGGGCCTCAAGCAGTACTTC.

This clone was seen a single time. The chain recombines TRBV5-8 with TRBJ1-4; 7 nucleotides align to TRBD1. The CDR3 consists of 13 residues. The trim removed 1 base at V and 10 bases at J, leaving 4 bases unmatched. From germline, CDR1 is SGHTS and CDR2 YDEGEE. The CDR3 DNA is TGTGCCAGCAGCTTGCGACAGGGACCAAAACTGTTTTTT. The encoded protein is CASSLRQGPKLFF.

The chain uses TRBV4-1 and TRBJ1-4; TRBD1 matches 8 bases. V dropped 3 bases and J dropped 5; count of bases not matched to a gene: 5. The CDR3 extends over 15 amino acids. Germline CDR1 is MGHRA and CDR2 is YSYEKL. CDR3 protein: CASSQDRAGNEKLFF. For the CDR3, the DNA is TGCGCCAGCAGCCAGGACAGGGCTGGGAATGAAAAACTGTTTTTT.

The chain joins TRBV5-1 to TRBJ2-2, with 11 nucleotides matching TRBD1. J gave up 6 bases and V 9 bases, and 10 bases lay outside the gene matches. The CDR3 runs 15 residues. Germline CDR1 and CDR2: SGHRS and YFSETQ. CDR3 DNA: TGCGCCACCTCTACCGGGACAGGGGGATCCGGGGAGCTGTTTTTT. Translating it yields CATSTGTGGSGELFF.

V gene TRBV6-1 combines with J gene TRBJ1-4, with 7 nucleotides matching TRBD1. The germline CDR1 and CDR2 sequences are MNHNS and SASEGT. With 2 bases clipped from V and 11 bases from J, the junction kept 5 bases outside the gene matches. This CDR3 has 13 residues. CDR3 sequence (DNA): TGTGCCAGCAGTGAAAGGGGACAGTGGAAACTGTTTTTT. It yields the protein CASSERGQWKLFF.

This clone was counted between two and nine times. The V call is TRBV9, the J call TRBJ1-6, with a tentative D call TRBD1 (6 bases). This CDR3 region has 16 residues. Germline CDR1 is SGDLS and CDR2 is YYNGEE. Trimming pared 0 bases from V and 6 bases from J, leaving 13 bases between. The CDR3, as DNA: TGTGCCAGCAGCGTAGAGGGAGGACAGTCTAATTCACCCCTCCACTTT. This gives the protein CASSVEGGQSNSPLHF.

The V gene is TRBV28, the J gene TRBJ2-7; D is possibly TRBD1 (6 bases). The CDR3 totals 13 residues. Trimming left V 6 bases short and J 1 base short, with 10 bases between. Germline lookup yields CDR1 MDHEN and CDR2 SYDVKM. The CDR3: CASSQGLSYEQYF. CDR3 sequence (DNA): TGTGCCAGCAGCCAGGGGCTGTCCTACGAGCAGTACTTC.

The rearrangement uses TRBV5-1 and TRBJ2-1; 7 bases line up with TRBD2. This CDR3 comprises 16 residues. CDR1 and CDR2 from the germline V gene are SGHRS and YFSETQ. Germline trimming cut 4 bases from V and 3 bases from J; bases unmatched to any gene: 10. The CDR3 spells CASSGPVAGDYNEQFF. The CDR3 DNA is TGCGCCAGCAGCGGCCCCGTGGCGGGGGACTACAATGAGCAGTTCTTC.

This chain joins TRBV27 and TRBJ1-2; D not certain. Between the trimmed V and J ends, which lost 5 bases and 3 bases, there was a span of 13 bases. CDR3 length equals 14 residues. From germline, CDR1 is MNHEY and CDR2 SMNVEV (reference sequence). The CDR3 DNA sequence: TGTGCCAGCAGTCGCCGGGAGAAGGACTATGGCTACACCTTC. Its translation is CASSRREKDYGYTF.

This chain joins TRBV7-2 and TRBJ2-5; D assignment may be TRBD1 or TRBD2 (5 bases each). V was clipped by 5 bases and J by 5 bases, with 15 bases between them. Germline V CDR1 and CDR2: SGHTA, FQGNSA. The CDR3 totals 14 residues. DNA of the CDR3: TGTGCCAGCAGCCGGGACCGGGGTTATGAGACCCAGTACTTC. It codes for CASSRDRGYETQYF.